Each of the 10 T cell receptor beta chains below was sequenced from the same sample in a study of blood T cell repertoires in COVID-19. Sequencing was performed with immunoSEQ multiplex PCR; in TCRdb, only in-frame clones are kept and a portion is missing. The table records approximately 200,000 clones, roughly nine tenths of them present only once. Sequencing was done on a sample of peripheral blood. The receptors were gathered from a man between 65 and 80 years old with active or convalescent COVID-19.

The chain uses TRBV15 and TRBJ2-1; 15 bases map to TRBD2. Looked up from germline, CDR1 is LNHNV and CDR2 is YYDKDF (reference sequence). V shed 1 base and J 6 bases; nucleotides not matched to a gene: 4. This CDR3 is built from 17 residues. The CDR3 bases are TGTGCCACCAGCAGAGCCAGGGGACTAGCGGGGGGCAATGAGCAGTTCTTC. Its translation is CATSRARGLAGGNEQFF.

The J gene is TRBJ2-1, the V gene TRBV4-3, with 7 bases identical to TRBD2. This CDR3 region has 16 residues. In germline, CDR1 is LGHNA, CDR2 YSLEER. The J segment lost 3 bases and the V segment lost 1 base, leaving 6 bases of the junction unmatched. The CDR3 region is CASSQGASGDYNEQFF. CDR3 sequence (DNA): TGCGCCAGCAGCCAAGGGGCTAGCGGAGACTACAATGAGCAGTTCTTC.

The table lists this clone with a count of one. The chain combines TRBV7-6 with TRBJ2-5, with a possible D match to TRBD2 (5 bases). Trimming left V 5 bases short and J 2 bases short, with 18 bases between. Per the germline V gene, CDR1 is SGHVS and CDR2 is FNYEAQ. The length of the CDR3 is 16 residues. CDR3 region: CASSTTLGGQQETQYF. The CDR3 bases are TGTGCCAGCAGCACCACCCTTGGCGGGCAACAAGAGACCCAGTACTTC.

V usage is TRBV7-2 and J usage is TRBJ1-6; no clear D. Germline V gives CDR1 SGHTA, CDR2 FQGNSA. The germline V and J ends were trimmed by 2 bases and 3 bases, with 8 bases remaining between them. The CDR3 contains 15 residues. The CDR3 DNA reads TGTGCCAGCAGCTTAAGCGGGTTCTATAATTCACCCCTCCACTTT. Encoded protein: CASSLSGFYNSPLHF. The full variable domain, its missing parts supplied by reference TRBV7-2 and TRBJ1-6, is GAGVSQSPSNKVTEKGKDVELRCDPISGHTALYWYRQSLGQGLEFLIYFQGNSAPDKSGLPSDRFSAERTGGSVSTLTIQRTQQEDSAVYLCASSLSGFYNSPLHFGNGTRLTVT.

The chain couples TRBV5-1 to TRBJ2-2; TRBD2 agrees at 9 bases. CDR3 size: 16 residues. V dropped 6 bases and J dropped 4; count of bases not matched to a gene: 10. Looked up from germline, CDR1 is SGHRS and CDR2 is YFSETQ. CDR3 in amino acids: CASNAGSGSSTGELFF. CDR3 nucleotide sequence: TGCGCCAGCAATGCGGGTAGCGGGAGTTCCACCGGGGAGCTGTTTTTT.

The genes are TRBV9 and TRBJ1-1; 9 bases are shared with TRBD1. Trimming cost V 1 base and J 8 bases; bases outside gene matches: 6. Per germline, CDR1 SGDLS and CDR2 YYNGEE. The CDR3 consists of 14 residues. The CDR3 reads CASSVHTGGGEAFF. CDR3 DNA: TGTGCCAGCAGCGTACATACAGGGGGCGGGGAAGCTTTCTTT.

This chain uses TRBV11-3 with TRBJ2-3, with a weak D call TRBD1 (6 bases). The CDR3 loop spans 15 amino acids. Trimming removed 1 base from V and 5 bases from J, with 13 bases in between. The germline V gene has CDR1 SGHNT and CDR2 YENEEA. CDR3 loop: CASSLGAGVRDTQYF. DNA of the CDR3: TGTGCCAGCAGCTTAGGGGCAGGGGTGAGAGATACGCAGTATTTT.

This clone was counted a single time. The genes are TRBV7-7 and TRBJ2-5, with D tentatively TRBD2 (6 bases). This CDR3 is built from 15 residues. Germline values: CDR1 SSHAT, CDR2 FNYEAQ (reference sequence). V was trimmed by 5 bases and J by 3 bases, leaving 16 bases between them. The CDR3 DNA reads as TGTGCCAGCAGCCGCGCGGGGTTTGGGAAAGAGACCCAGTACTTC. This codes for CASSRAGFGKETQYF.

The chain combines TRBV29-1 with TRBJ1-1; tentative D call: TRBD1 (6 bases). This CDR3 is 13 amino acids long. V was shortened by 7 bases and J by 5 bases, with 17 bases between the two germline ends. CDR1 SQVTM and CDR2 ANQGSEA come from the germline V gene. The CDR3 DNA reads TGCAGCGCGTCAGGGGCCCGGGGAACTGAAGCTTTCTTT. Translated, it gives CSASGARGTEAFF.

The rearrangement joins TRBV27 to TRBJ2-1, with D possibly being TRBD1 (5 bases). The V gene's germline CDR1 is MNHEY and CDR2 SMNVEV (reference sequence). CDR3 length: 15 residues. The V and J ends lost 4 bases and 0 bases respectively, with 10 bases between them. The chain's CDR3 is CASSSDSRSYNEQFF. The CDR3, as DNA: TGTGCCAGCAGTTCCGACAGTCGCTCCTACAATGAGCAGTTCTTC.